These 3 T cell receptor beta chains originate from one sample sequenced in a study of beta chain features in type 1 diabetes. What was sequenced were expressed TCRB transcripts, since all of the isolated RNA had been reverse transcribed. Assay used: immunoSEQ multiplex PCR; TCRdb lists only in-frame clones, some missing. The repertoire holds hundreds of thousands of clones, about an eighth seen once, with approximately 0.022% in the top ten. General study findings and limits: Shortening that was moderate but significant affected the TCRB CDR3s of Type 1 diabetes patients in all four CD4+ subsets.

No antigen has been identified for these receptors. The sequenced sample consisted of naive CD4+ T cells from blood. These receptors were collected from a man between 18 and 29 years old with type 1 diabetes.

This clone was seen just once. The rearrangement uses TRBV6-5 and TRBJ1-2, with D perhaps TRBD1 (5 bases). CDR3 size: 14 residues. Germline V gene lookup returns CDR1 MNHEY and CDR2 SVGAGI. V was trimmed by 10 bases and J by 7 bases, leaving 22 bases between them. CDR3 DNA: TGTGCCACCTACCCCTCCCTAGGGACGGCTGGCTACACCTTC. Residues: CATYPSLGTAGYTF.

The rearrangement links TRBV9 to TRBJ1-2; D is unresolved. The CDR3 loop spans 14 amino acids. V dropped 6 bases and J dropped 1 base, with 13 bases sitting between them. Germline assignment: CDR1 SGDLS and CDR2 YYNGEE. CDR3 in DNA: TGTGCCAGCAAAGGGCCCCGGATTAACTATGGCTACACCTTC. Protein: CASKGPRINYGYTF.

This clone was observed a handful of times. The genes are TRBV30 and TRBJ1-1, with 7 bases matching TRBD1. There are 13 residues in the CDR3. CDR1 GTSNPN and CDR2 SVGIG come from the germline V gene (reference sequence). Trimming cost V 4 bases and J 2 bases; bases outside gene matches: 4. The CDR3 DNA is TGTGCCTGGACAGGGGGTGTTAACACTGAAGCTTTCTTT. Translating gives CAWTGGVNTEAFF.